These T cell receptor beta chains were read from a single sample in a study of blood T cell repertoires in COVID-19. Clones were read by immunoSEQ multiplex PCR, and TCRdb kept only the in-frame ones, dropping some. This sample has about 140,000 clones, with roughly 86% found just once. Specimen: PBMCs or T cells enriched from blood (not recorded which). The receptors stem from a woman in her fifties or sixties with acute COVID-19. Each CDR3 is given without its conserved first and last residue. Fields, in order: V gene, J gene, CDR3 protein.

TRBV25-1	TRBJ2-7	ASSGDGTGGYEQY
TRBV2	TRBJ2-7	ASRFRGSSYEQY
TRBV3-1/TRBV3-2	TRBJ1-2	ASSSQACGYT
TRBV6-4	TRBJ2-5	ASSDSAGQGEQETQY
TRBV9	TRBJ1-4	ASSVFPLGQGDEKLF
TRBV7-3	TRBJ2-5	ASSKRHQETQY
TRBV6-2/TRBV6-3	TRBJ2-1	ASSYSLDYNEQF
TRBV5-1	TRBJ2-5	ASSTRQTSETQY
TRBV5-1	TRBJ2-5	ASKPGTSEFRETQY
TRBV5-1	TRBJ1-1	ASSYLGTGGGNTEAF
TRBV11-1	TRBJ1-2	ASSPQGLLYGYT
TRBV7-5	TRBJ1-4	ARSLVNMGQGKLF
TRBV7-2	TRBJ1-5	ASSRDRGSQPQH
TRBV5-1	TRBJ2-3	ASSRLAGSTDTQY
TRBV18	TRBJ1-1	ASSPPTLQGARTEAF
TRBV7-3	TRBJ2-2	ASSMGLAGATGELF
TRBV7-2	TRBJ2-5	ASSLYLAGNQETQY
TRBV5-1	TRBJ2-7	ASSPLASSSYEQY
TRBV2	TRBJ2-2	ASSVRVESGELF
TRBV27	TRBJ1-1	ASSSTDRWAF
TRBV7-8	TRBJ2-7	ASSPDRPGQGSEQY
TRBV5-6	TRBJ1-5	ASSLAGRGYNQPQH
TRBV10-3	TRBJ2-3	AISEPTAGQGVASSFTDTQY
TRBV6-5	TRBJ2-7	ATGQGATYEQY
TRBV28	TRBJ2-1	ASSRQVNEQF
TRBV7-9	TRBJ1-4	ASSWGQGREKLF
TRBV6-5	TRBJ2-7	ASSKGQGSSYEQY
TRBV7-2	TRBJ2-7	ASSRGFTSYEQY
TRBV5-1	TRBJ2-7	ASSLGLRTGGSDEQY
TRBV7-9	TRBJ1-2	ASSLALERGGGYT
TRBV24-1	TRBJ2-2	ATGGQGNTGELF
TRBV19	TRBJ2-1	ASRMTSGGLNEQF
TRBV3-1/TRBV3-2	TRBJ2-1	ASSQGTGDLYNEQF
TRBV29-1	TRBJ2-1	SVEDTRSSYNEQF
TRBV21-1	TRBJ2-7	ASSIGGGDRGATYEQY
TRBV7-3	TRBJ1-1	ASSLTGNTEAF
TRBV18	TRBJ1-5	ASSQQGEEQPQH
TRBV19	TRBJ1-5	ASQATGFDSNQPQH
TRBV14	TRBJ1-2	ASSQVGAGGNYGYT
TRBV13	TRBJ1-2	ASSLVGGYT
TRBV27	TRBJ1-1	ARTGGLGPEAF
TRBV7-8	TRBJ2-7	ASSLAVLQPYEQY